A selection of T cell receptor beta chains follows, all from one sample in a study of blood T cells in healthy people across ages. TCRdb called the 5' RACE reads again in MiXCR, with one record for every CDR3 protein. The table shows around 800,000 distinct CDR3 sequences, with about 53% occurring only once. The sample comprised blood. The receptor source for this set is a man older than 75 in good health. Both conserved end residues are part of each CDR3. D genes are given only for firm matches. Clone size is stated in some rows and not others, as once, few, many or a class when expanded.

TRBV5-1	-	TRBJ2-7	TRBD2	15	CASSVTGTSGSEQYF	TGCGCCAGCAGCGTAACCGGGACTAGTGGGTCCGAGCAGTACTTC
TRBV5-1	-	TRBJ1-2	TRBD1	14	CANSVSGTGYGYTF	TGCGCCAACAGCGTATCAGGGACAGGGTATGGCTACACCTTC
TRBV10-2	-	TRBJ2-1	TRBD2	18	CASSDLTSGRRVRNEQFF	TGCGCCAGCAGTGACCTTACTAGCGGGAGGAGAGTGAGGAATGAGCAGTTCTTC
TRBV11-2	-	TRBJ2-4	-	12	CASSSSREIQYF	TGTGCCAGCAGCTCGTCCAGGGAAATTCAGTACTTC
TRBV3-1	-	TRBJ1-1	-	13	CASSQDLTGWAFF	TGTGCCAGCAGCCAAGATCTCACAGGGTGGGCTTTCTTT
TRBV5-1	-	TRBJ2-5	-	14	CASSLVPAKETQYF	TGCGCCAGCAGCCTCGTCCCTGCCAAAGAGACCCAGTACTTC
TRBV20-1	-	TRBJ2-7	TRBD1	13	CSARTGGIHEQYF	TGCAGTGCTAGGACAGGGGGCATCCACGAGCAGTACTTC
TRBV5-6	-	TRBJ1-1	-	17	CASSFWRSSGAAAEAFF	TGTGCCAGCAGCTTCTGGCGGAGTAGCGGGGCCGCAGCTGAAGCTTTCTTT
TRBV4-1	few	TRBJ1-2	-	15	CASSKPLVVGDGYTF	TGCGCCAGCAGCAAACCCCTCGTCGTAGGAGATGGCTACACCTTC
TRBV25-1	-	TRBJ2-7	-	15	CASSDARQNSYEQYF	TGTGCCAGCAGTGACGCTAGACAGAACTCCTACGAGCAGTACTTC
TRBV12-3/TRBV12-4	-	TRBJ1-1	-	11	CASRAGPEAFF	TGTGCCAGCCGGGCCGGCCCTGAAGCTTTCTTT
TRBV24-1	-	TRBJ2-1	-	13	CATSDDSYNEQFF	TGTGCCACCAGTGATGACAGCTACAATGAGCAGTTCTTC
TRBV7-2	few	TRBJ2-1	TRBD2	13	CASSPQREGEQFF	TGTGCCAGCAGCCCCCAGCGGGAGGGCGAGCAGTTCTTC
TRBV20-1	-	TRBJ2-5	-	15	CSAPTLRPGQETQYF	TGCAGTGCACCGACACTTCGCCCCGGCCAAGAGACCCAGTACTTC
TRBV4-1	few	TRBJ1-2	-	13	CASSQGLDYGYTF	TGCGCCAGCAGCCAAGGTCTGGATTATGGCTACACCTTC
TRBV5-1	-	TRBJ2-6	-	17	CASSLDHGHSGANVLTF	TGCGCCAGCAGCTTGGATCATGGCCACTCTGGGGCCAACGTCCTGACTTTC
TRBV24-1	-	TRBJ2-7	TRBD2	15	CATSDLGLAWNEQYF	TGTGCCACCAGTGACCTTGGACTAGCTTGGAATGAGCAGTACTTC
TRBV11-2	few	TRBJ2-3	-	19	CASSLESRFRGIKLDTQYF	TGTGCCAGCAGCTTAGAATCGAGATTCAGGGGTATTAAACTGGATACGCAGTATTTT
TRBV7-2	-	TRBJ1-5	-	12	CASSLAVEPQHF	TGTGCCAGCAGCTTAGCTGTGGAGCCCCAGCATTTT
TRBV6-5	-	TRBJ2-1	-	13	CASSDSTPNEQFF	TGTGCCAGCAGTGACTCTACTCCCAATGAGCAGTTCTTC
TRBV7-2	-	TRBJ2-1	TRBD2	15	CASTLAGVIYNEQFF	TGTGCCAGCACCCTAGCGGGAGTTATATACAATGAGCAGTTCTTC
TRBV27	-	TRBJ2-2	TRBD2	14	CASRGLAGTGELFF	TGTGCCAGCAGGGGACTAGCGGGCACCGGGGAGCTGTTTTTT
TRBV28	-	TRBJ2-4	-	12	CASSAGPSEQYF	TGTGCCAGCAGTGCTGGGCCCTCGGAGCAGTACTTC
TRBV2	-	TRBJ2-1	TRBD2	14	CASNRAGGYNEQFF	TGTGCCAGCAACCGAGCGGGAGGCTACAATGAGCAGTTCTTC
TRBV11-1	once	TRBJ2-1	-	13	CACSPLAYNEQFF	TGTGCCTGCAGCCCACTGGCCTACAATGAGCAGTTCTTC
TRBV13	-	TRBJ2-7	TRBD2	19	CASSPKRVSGALFSYEQYF	TGTGCCAGCAGCCCAAAGCGGGTTAGCGGGGCCCTGTTCTCCTACGAGCAGTACTTC
TRBV27	-	TRBJ2-7	-	16	CASSLWGKDRAYEQYF	TGTGCCAGCAGTTTATGGGGCAAAGACAGAGCCTACGAGCAGTACTTC
TRBV3-1	-	TRBJ2-2	-	11	CASSTGRELFF	TGTGCCAGCTCAACAGGGCGGGAGCTGTTTTTT
TRBV3-1	-	TRBJ2-5	-	14	CASSQPRSRETQYF	TGTGCCAGCAGCCAACCCCGGTCTCGGGAGACCCAGTACTTC
TRBV3-1	-	TRBJ2-7	-	16	CASSHDSGMSSYEQYF	TGTGCCAGCAGCCATGATAGCGGAATGAGCTCCTACGAGCAGTACTTC
TRBV12-3/TRBV12-4	-	TRBJ1-1	-	15	CASSPVRVKNTEAFF	TGTGCCAGCAGTCCGGTCAGGGTTAAGAACACTGAAGCTTTCTTT
TRBV6-1	-	TRBJ2-3	-	14	CASSEGTGSRYAYF	TGTGCCAGCAGTGAGGGAACAGGGTCCAGATACGCGTATTTT
TRBV11-1	-	TRBJ2-5	-	14	CASSISPAQETQYF	TGTGCCAGCAGCATTAGTCCAGCCCAAGAGACCCAGTACTTC
TRBV3-1	-	TRBJ2-5	TRBD2	19	CASSQAPGTSGIGQETQYF	TGTGCCAGCAGCCAAGCGCCCGGGACTAGCGGGATCGGACAAGAGACCCAGTACTTC
TRBV2	-	TRBJ2-3	TRBD2	17	CASTLSLAGGGSDTQYF	TGTGCCAGCACCCTCTCTCTAGCGGGAGGGGGGTCAGATACGCAGTATTTT
TRBV5-1	-	TRBJ2-3	TRBD2	17	CASSLGTSGSIADTQYF	TGCGCCAGCAGCTTGGGGACTAGCGGGAGTATCGCAGATACGCAGTATTTT
TRBV19	-	TRBJ2-6	TRBD1	18	CASSSSGTGVSGANVLTF	TGTGCCAGTAGTTCCTCCGGGACAGGGGTGTCTGGGGCCAACGTCCTGACTTTC
TRBV10-3	once	TRBJ1-1	-	13	CAISGAPGTEAFF	TGTGCCATCAGTGGCGCCCCGGGGACTGAAGCTTTCTTT
TRBV27	once	TRBJ2-1	-	15	CASSLLAYQYNEQFF	TGTGCCAGCAGTTTATTGGCCTACCAGTACAATGAGCAGTTCTTC
TRBV21-1	-	TRBJ1-6	-	20	CASSAPGDSRTQSYNSPLHF	TGTGCCAGCAGCGCCCCGGGGGACAGTCGTACTCAATCCTATAATTCACCCCTCCACTTT
TRBV6-5	-	TRBJ2-7	-	15	CASSPQGGGLREQYF	TGTGCCAGCAGCCCCCAGGGGGGAGGCCTACGTGAGCAGTACTTC
TRBV6-1	-	TRBJ1-2	-	13	CASSEGRGCGYTF	TGTGCCAGCAGTGAGGGGAGGGGCTGTGGCTACACCTTC
TRBV5-1	-	TRBJ1-1	-	12	CASSLEAGTAFF	TGCGCCAGCAGCTTGGAGGCAGGCACAGCTTTCTTT
TRBV3-1	-	TRBJ2-6	TRBD1	17	CASSLRQGIPGANVLTF	TGTGCCAGCAGCCTTCGACAGGGAATCCCTGGGGCCAACGTCCTGACTTTC
TRBV6-1	-	TRBJ2-4	TRBD2	17	CASSQSGLAGNGNIQYF	TGTGCCAGCAGCCAGTCCGGACTAGCGGGAAACGGAAACATTCAGTACTTC
TRBV20-1	-	TRBJ1-6	TRBD1	15	CSAIAIGTGNSPLHF	TGCAGTGCTATCGCGATCGGGACAGGGAATTCACCCCTCCACTTT
TRBV25-1	once	TRBJ2-1	-	16	CASSPSVMSSYNEQFF	TGTGCCAGCAGCCCTTCTGTGATGAGCTCCTACAATGAGCAGTTCTTC
TRBV20-1	few	TRBJ2-4	TRBD2	15	CSAQAGDLAKNIQYF	TGCAGTGCCCAAGCGGGGGACCTAGCCAAAAACATTCAGTACTTC
TRBV12-3/TRBV12-4	few	TRBJ2-5	TRBD2	16	CASSPGTSATQETQYF	TGTGCCAGCAGTCCCGGGACTAGCGCAACCCAAGAGACCCAGTACTTC
TRBV27	-	TRBJ2-4	-	13	CASSPLTWDIQYF	TGTGCCAGCAGCCCTCTAACCTGGGACATTCAGTACTTC
TRBV6-5	-	TRBJ2-7	TRBD1	14	CASSWTGVSYEQYF	TGTGCCAGCAGTTGGACAGGGGTATCCTACGAGCAGTACTTC
TRBV14	-	TRBJ2-4	TRBD2	14	CASSPPGGRNIQYF	TGTGCCAGCAGCCCCCCGGGGGGGAGAAACATTCAGTACTTC
TRBV3-1	-	TRBJ1-5	TRBD1	23	CASSQGWVGQGGTIAGYNQPQHF	TGTGCCAGCAGCCAAGGTTGGGTCGGACAGGGGGGTACTATTGCGGGGTACAATCAGCCCCAGCATTTT
TRBV7-2	many	TRBJ2-7	TRBD1	15	CASSLDNRGNSEQYF	TGTGCCAGCAGCTTAGATAACAGGGGGAATAGTGAGCAGTACTTC
TRBV29-1	-	TRBJ1-3	-	11	CSGTTGNTIYF	TGCAGCGGGACAACTGGAAACACCATATATTTT
TRBV12-3/TRBV12-4	-	TRBJ1-2	TRBD1	15	CASSFLLQGAQGYTF	TGTGCCAGCAGTTTCCTCTTGCAGGGGGCGCAAGGCTACACCTTC
TRBV12-3/TRBV12-4	-	TRBJ2-7	-	14	CASRLTGPTYEQYF	TGTGCCAGCAGGCTAACCGGTCCTACTTACGAGCAGTACTTC
TRBV6-2/TRBV6-3	-	TRBJ2-5	-	15	CASSYDPSRPETQYF	TGTGCCAGCAGTTACGATCCTTCGCGTCCAGAGACCCAGTACTTC
TRBV9	-	TRBJ2-7	-	17	CASSAQSELALSGEQYF	TGTGCCAGCAGCGCCCAGTCGGAACTAGCACTCTCGGGCGAGCAGTACTTC
TRBV4-2	few	TRBJ1-2	TRBD1	16	CASSQPRTGGVGSYTF	TGTGCCAGCAGCCAACCTCGGACAGGGGGAGTCGGGAGCTACACCTTC